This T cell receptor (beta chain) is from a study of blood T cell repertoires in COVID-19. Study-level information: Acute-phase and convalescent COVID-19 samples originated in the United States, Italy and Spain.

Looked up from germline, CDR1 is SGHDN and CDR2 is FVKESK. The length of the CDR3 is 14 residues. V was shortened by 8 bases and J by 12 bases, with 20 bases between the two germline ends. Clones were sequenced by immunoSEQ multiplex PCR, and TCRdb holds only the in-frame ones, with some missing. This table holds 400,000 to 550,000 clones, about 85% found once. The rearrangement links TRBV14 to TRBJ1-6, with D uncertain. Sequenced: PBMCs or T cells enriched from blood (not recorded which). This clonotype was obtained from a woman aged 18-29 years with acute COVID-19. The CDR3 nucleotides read TGTGCCAGCGTGACGGGGATAGATTGGGGACCCCTCCACTTT. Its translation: CASVTGIDWGPLHF.